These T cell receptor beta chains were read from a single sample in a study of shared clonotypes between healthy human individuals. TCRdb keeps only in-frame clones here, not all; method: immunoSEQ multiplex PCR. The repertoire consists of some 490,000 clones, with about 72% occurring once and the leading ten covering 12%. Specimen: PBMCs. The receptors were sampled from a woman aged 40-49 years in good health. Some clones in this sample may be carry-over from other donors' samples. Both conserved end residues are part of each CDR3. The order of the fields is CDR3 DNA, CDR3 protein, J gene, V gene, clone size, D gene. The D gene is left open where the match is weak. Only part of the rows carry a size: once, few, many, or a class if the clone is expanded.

DNA: TGTGCCAGCAGTTACCAAATAGGACAGGGGGGTGGCTACACCTTC
CDR3: CASSYQIGQGGGYTF
J: TRBJ1-2
V: TRBV28
size: NA
D: TRBD1

DNA: TGTGCCAGCACCTTCGCTAGCGGGGAGACGGATACGCAGTATTTT
CDR3: CASTFASGETDTQYF
J: TRBJ2-3
V: TRBV11-2
size: NA
D: TRBD2

DNA: TGCGCCAGCAGCTTGGAGGGACCGTCTCATGGAAACACCATATATTTT
CDR3: CASSLEGPSHGNTIYF
J: TRBJ1-3
V: TRBV5-1
size: NA
D: NA

DNA: TGTGCCAGCACATTATTTGACATTCAGTACTTC
CDR3: CASTLFDIQYF
J: TRBJ2-4
V: TRBV7-2
size: NA
D: NA

DNA: TGTGCCAGCAGTTACTCGAAACGGAAACGAGGATATGGCTACACCTTC
CDR3: CASSYSKRKRGYGYTF
J: TRBJ1-2
V: TRBV6-5
size: once
D: NA

DNA: TGCAGTATACAGCGGGCAGATACGCAGTATTTT
CDR3: CSIQRADTQYF
J: TRBJ2-3
V: TRBV20-1
size: NA
D: NA

DNA: TGTGCCAGCAGATGGTTCTCTACGAACACCGGGGAGCTGTTTTTT
CDR3: CASRWFSTNTGELFF
J: TRBJ2-2
V: TRBV6-1
size: NA
D: NA

DNA: TGTGCCAGCAGCACAGACTATGGCTACACCTTC
CDR3: CASSTDYGYTF
J: TRBJ1-2
V: TRBV7-9
size: NA
D: NA

DNA: TGTGCCAGCAGCCCCTTCCAACGACTAGCGGGAGATGAGCAGTTCTTC
CDR3: CASSPFQRLAGDEQFF
J: TRBJ2-1
V: TRBV11-2
size: NA
D: TRBD2

DNA: TGTGCCAGCAGCGTAGACAGAAGGATGGAGACCCAGTACTTC
CDR3: CASSVDRRMETQYF
J: TRBJ2-5
V: TRBV7-2
size: NA
D: NA

DNA: TGTGCCAGCAGTATACTACGGGGAGGGGTTGGTAATCAGCCCCAGCATTTT
CDR3: CASSILRGGVGNQPQHF
J: TRBJ1-5
V: TRBV28
size: NA
D: NA

DNA: TGTGCCAGTAGCCGACAGGGGTTGCAGCCCCAGCATTTT
CDR3: CASSRQGLQPQHF
J: TRBJ1-5
V: TRBV19
size: NA
D: TRBD1

DNA: TGTGCCAGCAGCCTCCATTCGGGAGCCTACGAGCAGTACTTC
CDR3: CASSLHSGAYEQYF
J: TRBJ2-7
V: TRBV14
size: NA
D: NA

DNA: TGTGCCAGCAGCTTGGAGCGACAGGGTACCCAGCCCCAGCATTTT
CDR3: CASSLERQGTQPQHF
J: TRBJ1-5
V: TRBV5-5
size: many
D: TRBD1

DNA: TGTGCCAGCAGTTTAAGGCAAGAGAACACTGAAGCTTTCTTT
CDR3: CASSLRQENTEAFF
J: TRBJ1-1
V: TRBV28
size: NA
D: NA

DNA: TGCAGCGTTGGAGACAGCTACGAGCAGTACTTC
CDR3: CSVGDSYEQYF
J: TRBJ2-7
V: TRBV29-1
size: NA
D: NA

DNA: TGCGCCAGCAGCTTGGATGGGGGAGGGGACATTCAGTACTTC
CDR3: CASSLDGGGDIQYF
J: TRBJ2-4
V: TRBV5-1
size: once
D: TRBD2

DNA: TGTGCCTGGAGTGTACGGGCAGGGATGGCCGAGCAGTACTTC
CDR3: CAWSVRAGMAEQYF
J: TRBJ2-7
V: TRBV30
size: NA
D: NA

DNA: TGCAGGCCTCACGGGAACAATGAGCAGTTCTTC
CDR3: CRPHGNNEQFF
J: TRBJ2-1
V: TRBV20-1
size: once
D: NA

DNA: TGCGCCAGCAGCTTGATGCCTTACTCTGGGGCCAACGTCCTGACTTTC
CDR3: CASSLMPYSGANVLTF
J: TRBJ2-6
V: TRBV5-1
size: NA
D: NA

DNA: TGTGCCAGTAGTATAGTACGGGAGGGCCGGGAGACCCAGTACTTC
CDR3: CASSIVREGRETQYF
J: TRBJ2-5
V: TRBV19
size: few
D: TRBD2

DNA: TGTGCCAGCAGCCAAGCGCACAGTACCTACGAGCAGTACTTC
CDR3: CASSQAHSTYEQYF
J: TRBJ2-7
V: TRBV4-2
size: NA
D: NA

DNA: TGTGCCAGCAGCACGTTAGCGGGAGGCCGCAACGAGCAGTACTTC
CDR3: CASSTLAGGRNEQYF
J: TRBJ2-7
V: TRBV11-2
size: NA
D: TRBD2

DNA: TGTGCCAGCTCGCCCGCGACACAGTACACTGAAGCTTTCTTT
CDR3: CASSPATQYTEAFF
J: TRBJ1-1
V: TRBV18
size: NA
D: NA

DNA: TGTGCCGGCGGCAGGTCGAACACCGGGGAGCTGTTTTTT
CDR3: CAGGRSNTGELFF
J: TRBJ2-2
V: TRBV7-2
size: NA
D: NA

DNA: TGTGCCAGCAGGTGGAGCGGGAGGTGGTCTGAGACCCAGTACTTC
CDR3: CASRWSGRWSETQYF
J: TRBJ2-5
V: TRBV6-5
size: NA
D: TRBD2

DNA: TGTGCCAGCAGCTTAGAAGCGGGTTCTGAAGCTTTCTTT
CDR3: CASSLEAGSEAFF
J: TRBJ1-1
V: TRBV7-9
size: NA
D: NA

DNA: TGCGCCAGCAGCCCAATGAGCGGGAGCTCTGGAAACACCATATATTTT
CDR3: CASSPMSGSSGNTIYF
J: TRBJ1-3
V: TRBV5-1
size: once
D: NA

DNA: TGCGCCAGCAGTGCCGGGGTAGCGGGAGGGCCTGGGGAGCAGTACTTC
CDR3: CASSAGVAGGPGEQYF
J: TRBJ2-7
V: TRBV10-1
size: NA
D: TRBD2

DNA: TGTGCCAGCAGCGAGCCCGGGGGGGGGCGCCATGAGCAGTTCTTC
CDR3: CASSEPGGGRHEQFF
J: TRBJ2-1
V: TRBV7-9
size: NA
D: TRBD2

DNA: TGTGCCTGGACCCTACGTAGTACCTCTGGAAACACCATATATTTT
CDR3: CAWTLRSTSGNTIYF
J: TRBJ1-3
V: TRBV30
size: once
D: NA

DNA: TGCGCCAGCAGCCCCACCGGACTAGAGCTAGATACGCAGTATTTT
CDR3: CASSPTGLELDTQYF
J: TRBJ2-3
V: TRBV5-1
size: few
D: TRBD2